This TCR beta chain stems from a study of blood T cell repertoires in COVID-19. Study background: Specimens from acute and convalescent COVID-19 originated in the United States, Italy and Spain. T cells, B-cell-depleted T cells, or PBMCs provided the cDNA or gDNA that served as material.

Per the authors' pipeline: Scientists estimated how many nucleated cells there were by amplifying reference gene primers. TCRdb's copy holds only in-frame clones and misses some; the assay was immunoSEQ multiplex PCR. Clone size and V and J calls were adopted from that table, with D and trimming inferred from the DNA. The data show roughly 400,000 clones, with 80% to 90% seen just once and approximately 2.5% held by the top ten. CDR3 length: 15 amino acids. V lost 3 bases, J lost 9 bases, and 11 bases stayed unmatched. Per the germline V gene, CDR1 is SGHTA and CDR2 is FQGNSA. Followed longitudinally, the Seattle patients had been enrolled during active infection.

Material: peripheral blood. The rearrangement joins TRBV7-2 to TRBJ2-1, with 7 bases fitting TRBD2. This sequence originates from a woman aged 55-70 years with COVID-19, enrolled during active disease. CDR3 in amino acids: CASSLGGGLDSEQFF. CDR3 nucleotides: TGTGCCAGCAGCTTGGGCGGGGGACTTGACAGTGAGCAGTTCTTC.